A selection of T cell receptor beta chains follows, all from one sample in a study of blood T cell repertoires in COVID-19. Repertoires were generated with immunoSEQ multiplex PCR, while TCRdb's copy carries only in-frame clones and drops some. The sample comprises roughly 40,000 clones, 90% of which are singletons, and over 10% rests with the top ten. The sequenced sample was peripheral blood. All receptors derive from a man aged 65 to 79 with acute or convalescent COVID-19. Both conserved end residues are part of each CDR3. A D gene is named only where the DNA matches it firmly. Some rows have no size entry. The others give once, few or many, or a class for an expanded clone.

TRBV6-6	TRBJ2-3	TRBD2	NA	TGTGCCAGCAAAGCGGGAGGGCCTGTTTCGCAGTATTTT	CASKAGGPVSQYF
TRBV7-2	TRBJ1-6	NA	NA	TGTGCCAGCAGCTTCCAGGGAACGGATAATTCACCCCTCCACTTT	CASSFQGTDNSPLHF
TRBV4-3	TRBJ2-3	NA	NA	TGCGCCAGCAGCCAATTGGGGGGAAGCACAGATACGCAGTATTTT	CASSQLGGSTDTQYF
TRBV5-8	TRBJ2-3	NA	NA	TGTGCCAGCAGCTTGGTGGCCGGGGATACGCAGTATTTT	CASSLVAGDTQYF
TRBV6-1	TRBJ1-4	NA	NA	TGTGCCAGCAGTGAAGCCGGTGCAGGTCTCGAAAAACTGTTTTTT	CASSEAGAGLEKLFF
TRBV18	TRBJ1-1	TRBD1	NA	TGTGCCAGCTCAAATACAGGGGATGGAGCTTTCTTT	CASSNTGDGAFF
TRBV5-1	TRBJ1-2	NA	NA	TGCGCCAGCAGCTTGGTGACAGAGAGCTATGGCTACACCTTC	CASSLVTESYGYTF
TRBV20-1	TRBJ1-4	NA	NA	TGCAGTGCTAGTAATCTAAGGGGCCCCCCCCAGAAACTGTTTTTT	CSASNLRGPPQKLFF
TRBV6-1	TRBJ2-7	TRBD2	NA	TGTGCCAGCAGTGAAGTAGGTCTAGCGGCCTACGAGCAGTACTTC	CASSEVGLAAYEQYF
TRBV14	TRBJ2-7	TRBD1	NA	TGTGCCAGCAGCCAACCCCCAGGACAGGGGCGTACCAAGGACGAGCAGTACTTC	CASSQPPGQGRTKDEQYF
TRBV5-1	TRBJ1-2	NA	NA	TGCGCCAGCAGCCCGACGGGGGACAACTATGGCTACACCTTC	CASSPTGDNYGYTF
TRBV19	TRBJ2-7	NA	NA	TGTGCCAGTAGTATTAGAAGTCGGAGCTCCTACGAGCAGTACTTC	CASSIRSRSSYEQYF
TRBV29-1	TRBJ2-1	TRBD2	NA	TGCAGCGTTGAAGAGAGGTTAGCGGGAGGGCCCGATGAGCAGTTCTTC	CSVEERLAGGPDEQFF
TRBV6-5	TRBJ2-7	TRBD2	NA	TGTGCCAGCAGTCCTAGCGGGACCCACGAGCAGTACTTC	CASSPSGTHEQYF
TRBV7-3	TRBJ1-1	NA	NA	TGTGCCAGCAGCTCTTCAGGATTTTTTTCTGAAGCTTTCTTT	CASSSSGFFSEAFF
TRBV7-9	TRBJ1-2	NA	NA	TGTGCCAGCCTAGGGGGGGCGCAGGTCTATGGCTACACCTTC	CASLGGAQVYGYTF
TRBV1	TRBJ2-5	NA	once	TGCACCAGCAGCCGGGGGGACAGGAAAGAGACCCAGTACTTC	CTSSRGDRKETQYF
TRBV28	TRBJ1-1	NA	few	TGTGCCAGCAGCTCCCCGGGAGGGGACACTGAAGCTTTCTTT	CASSSPGGDTEAFF
TRBV4-3	TRBJ1-3	TRBD1	NA	TGCGCCAGCAGCCAAGAGGGACAGCCGGGAAACACCATATATTTT	CASSQEGQPGNTIYF
TRBV6-5	TRBJ2-1	NA	NA	TGTGCCAGCACACGGGACTCCTACAATGAGCAGTTCTTC	CASTRDSYNEQFF
TRBV4-3	TRBJ1-4	TRBD1	once	TGCGCCAGCAGCGCCGGACAGGGCTCTAATGAAAAACTGTTTTTT	CASSAGQGSNEKLFF
TRBV19	TRBJ1-1	NA	NA	TGTGCCAGTAGTATGGACAGGAACACTGAAGCTTTCTTT	CASSMDRNTEAFF
TRBV7-2	TRBJ2-7	TRBD2	NA	TGTGCCAGCAGCCCCGCCTCGGGAGCGGGGGAGCAGTACTTC	CASSPASGAGEQYF
TRBV2	TRBJ1-3	NA	NA	TGTGCCAGCTCCGTTCTGGGGAGGTCTGGAAACACCATATATTTT	CASSVLGRSGNTIYF
TRBV19	TRBJ1-1	NA	NA	TGTGCCAGTAGTATCACCGGGACATTTGGCCTGAACACTGAAGCTTTCTTT	CASSITGTFGLNTEAFF
TRBV12-5	TRBJ2-5	NA	NA	TGTGCTAGTGCCCCCGCGGGTCCTGTTGAGACCCAGTACTTC	CASAPAGPVETQYF
TRBV9	TRBJ2-7	TRBD1	NA	TGTGCCGAAGACAGGGGGATAGGGGAGCAGTACTTC	CAEDRGIGEQYF
TRBV3-1/TRBV3-2	TRBJ2-2	NA	NA	TGTGCCAGCAGCCAGCCGTTTCGCGGTCCCGGGGAGCTGTTTTTT	CASSQPFRGPGELFF
TRBV21-1	TRBJ1-3	NA	NA	TGTGCCAGCAGCAAAGAACCCATCGTCGGGGTTCCTGGAAACACCATATATTTT	CASSKEPIVGVPGNTIYF
TRBV10-3	TRBJ2-3	TRBD2	NA	TGTGCCATCAGTGGTCGACTAGCGGGAGGGTCTAGCACAGATACGCAGTATTTT	CAISGRLAGGSSTDTQYF
TRBV7-8	TRBJ1-2	TRBD1	NA	TGTGCCAGCAGCCCGGGACAGGAGTATGGCTACACCTTC	CASSPGQEYGYTF
TRBV5-4	TRBJ1-1	TRBD1	NA	TGTGCCAGCAGCTTGAGGGGGCTTGAAGCTTTCTTT	CASSLRGLEAFF
TRBV27	TRBJ2-1	NA	NA	TGTGCCAGCAGTTGGGTCGGGAACAGCAATGAGCAGTTCTTC	CASSWVGNSNEQFF
TRBV10-1	TRBJ1-4	NA	NA	TGCGCCAGCAGCTGGGGCAGGGAAAAACTGTTTTTT	CASSWGREKLFF